This T cell receptor (beta chain) came from a study of blood T cell repertoires in COVID-19 (dated by TCRdb to the early 2020s). The study in broad terms: Collaborator samples came from the United States, Italy and Spain and covered acute and convalescent phases of COVID-19. A freely available public database, intended as a resource for researchers studying the immune response to SARS-CoV-2, is where the repertoires were released. The material from the prospective study consisted of cDNA or gDNA derived from T cells, B-cell-depleted T cells, or PBMCs. Where available, HLA class I and class II types were taken from metadata supplied by the sample provider and were not determined by assay-based typing. Nearly every sample came with metadata listing a de-identified subject ID, COVID-19 status, age in years and sex. Deeply sampled blood TCRbeta repertoires from subjects exposed to, actively infected with, or recovered from COVID-19 were included in the dataset. Samples were obtained from the ongoing ImmuneRACE study (first 160 participants) and from 1,254 subjects provided by 6 global collaborators. Results the study describes overall, beyond this receptor: How much clinical and demographic metadata was included differed by source and by participant, and the metadata was provided uncurated.

On this clone: Its antigen has not been determined. The input lacks base qualities; no much larger clone sits a single base away.

At one collaborating source in Seattle, patients were enrolled during active infection and were followed longitudinally through the course of disease. Collaborating institutions collected whole blood in K2EDTA tubes following their own protocols. For TCRbeta analysis, collaborators shipped samples as frozen whole blood, isolated PBMCs, or DNA extracted from either of those sample types. The V and J ends are trimmed by 6 bases and 12 bases, leaving 17 bases between them. The CDR3, cysteine through phenylalanine, is 12 amino acids long. The sequence is cut down to CDR3 DNA, 36 bases in frame from base 1. According to the germline V gene, CDR1 reads MDHEN and CDR2 reads SYDVKM. TCRbeta CDR3 regions were amplified from genomic DNA using the immunoSEQ Assay, a bias-controlled multiplex PCR. On the authors' methods: Within the assay, amplification of reference gene primers was used to estimate how many nucleated cells each sample contained. Sequence reads were collapsed and filtered to measure the absolute abundance of every unique TCRbeta CDR3 rearrangement. For each sample, productive Simpson clonality was calculated as the square root of Simpson's diversity index across productive rearrangements. Here the immuneACCESS table is served through TCRdb, limited to in-frame sequences with V and J called. Missing clones are a known gap in these copies; in checked studies unresolved V genes cover under half, and the rest lacks a known reason. That table is the source of V, J and clone size, and D and trimming were worked out from the DNA. For this sample there are about 180,000 clones; around nine tenths appear just once. In total, the top ten clones hold around 13% of the sample.

The source material was peripheral blood. The V and J segments used are TRBV28 and TRBJ1-1; matching of 5 bases hints at TRBD1 as the D gene. This TCR came from an older woman with COVID-19, enrolled during active disease. The nucleotide sequence is given as TGTGCCAGCAGCCGCGGGGCAGGCATGACTTTCTTT. It encodes CASSRGAGMTFF.